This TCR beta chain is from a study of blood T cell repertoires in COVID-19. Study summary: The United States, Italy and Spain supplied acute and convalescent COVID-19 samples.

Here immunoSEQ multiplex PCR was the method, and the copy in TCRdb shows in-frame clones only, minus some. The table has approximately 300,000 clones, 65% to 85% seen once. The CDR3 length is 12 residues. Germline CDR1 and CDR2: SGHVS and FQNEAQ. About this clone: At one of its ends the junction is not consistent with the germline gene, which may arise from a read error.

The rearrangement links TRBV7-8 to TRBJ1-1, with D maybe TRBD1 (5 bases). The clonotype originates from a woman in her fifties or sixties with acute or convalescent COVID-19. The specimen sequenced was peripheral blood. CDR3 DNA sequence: TGTGCCAGCAGCTTGGGTGGACAACCCCGAAACTTT. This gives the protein CASSLGGQPRNF.